This TCR beta chain was sequenced in a study of CD8 T cells in ankylosing spondylitis. Study-level points and caveats: Significantly higher representation of disease-linked clones was reported for matched ankylosing spondylitis synovial fluid. Prior literature has documented some motif variants in synovial fluid and blood from reactive arthritis. Disease-linked clones displayed a CD8+ phenotype and appeared relatively rarely in peripheral blood.

Quantitative molecular-barcoded 5'-RACE generated the TCR beta libraries. In TCRdb, the 5' RACE reads were re-called with MiXCR into one record per CDR3 protein. Of 150,000 to 200,000 distinct CDR3 sequences in the sample, more than 10% were seen once. Trimming pared 2 bases from V and 1 base from J, leaving 14 bases between. This CDR3 is built from 16 residues. Germline lookup yields CDR1 GTSNPN and CDR2 SVGIG (reference sequence). Note on this clonotype: Its antigen is still unknown.

Sequenced: blood, either unsorted or a sorted T cell fraction (not recorded which). This chain uses TRBV30 with TRBJ2-2; no definite D call. The receptor was isolated from a male donor with ankylosing spondylitis or in good health (not recorded which). In DNA, the CDR3 is TGTGCCTGGAGTCCCCGATGGACCCAGAACACCGGGGAGCTGTTTTTT. Amino acid sequence: CAWSPRWTQNTGELFF.